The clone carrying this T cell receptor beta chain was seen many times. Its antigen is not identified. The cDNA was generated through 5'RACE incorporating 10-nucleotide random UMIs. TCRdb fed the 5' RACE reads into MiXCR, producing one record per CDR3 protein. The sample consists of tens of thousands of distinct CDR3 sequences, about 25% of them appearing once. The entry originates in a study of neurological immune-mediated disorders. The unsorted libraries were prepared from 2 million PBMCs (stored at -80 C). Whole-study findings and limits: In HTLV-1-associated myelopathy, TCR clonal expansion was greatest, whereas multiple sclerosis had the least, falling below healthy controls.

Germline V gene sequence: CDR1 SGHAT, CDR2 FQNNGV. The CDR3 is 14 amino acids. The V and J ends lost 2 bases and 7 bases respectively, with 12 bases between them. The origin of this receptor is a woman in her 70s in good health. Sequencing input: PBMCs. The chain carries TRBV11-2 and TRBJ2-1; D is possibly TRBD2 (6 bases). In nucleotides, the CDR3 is TGTGCCAGCAGCTTATTTCGGCGGGGTAATGAGCAGTTCTTC. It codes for CASSLFRRGNEQFF.